This T cell receptor beta chain was observed in a study of blood T cell repertoires in COVID-19 (dated by TCRdb to about 2020). With regard to the full study: Samples from collaborators originated in the United States, Italy and Spain and spanned both the acute and convalescent phases of COVID-19. The repertoires were made available in a free public database intended to serve as a resource for research on the immune response to SARS-CoV-2. Samples came from the ongoing ImmuneRACE study (first 160 participants) plus 1,254 subjects from 6 global collaborators. Nearly every sample came with metadata listing a de-identified subject ID, COVID-19 status, age in years and sex. Deeply sampled blood TCRbeta repertoires from subjects exposed to, actively infected with, or recovered from COVID-19 were included in the dataset. Where available, HLA class I and class II types were obtained from metadata supplied by the sample provider rather than from assay-based typing. The material from the prospective study consisted of cDNA or gDNA derived from T cells, B-cell-depleted T cells, or PBMCs.

The CDR3, from cysteine to phenylalanine, totals 11 residues. Kept here is only the CDR3 DNA, which spans 33 bases and is read in frame from base 1. Based on the germline V gene (reference sequence), the CDR1 and CDR2 sequences are DFQATT and SNEGSKA. V is reduced by 0 bases and J by 4 bases, leaving a spacing of 4 bases between them. Study-wide conclusions, independent of this receptor: Clinical and demographic metadata were provided uncurated, with the amount varying by source and participant.

TCRbeta CDR3 regions were amplified from genomic DNA by means of the immunoSEQ Assay, a bias-controlled multiplex PCR. Per the source publication's procedure: The number of nucleated cells in each sample was estimated by amplification of reference gene primers within the assay. To quantify the absolute abundance of each unique TCRbeta CDR3 rearrangement, sequence reads were collapsed and filtered. For each sample, productive Simpson clonality was calculated as the square root of Simpson's diversity index across productive rearrangements. Drawn from immuneACCESS, this table holds only the in-frame rearrangements with V and J called that TCRdb kept. Clones are partly lost; checked studies trace under half to an unresolved V gene and leave the rest unexplained. V and J calls and clone size come straight from that table; D and trimming were deduced from the DNA. The sample table holds around 160,000 clones, of which around 84% were seen once. Jointly, the top ten make up approximately 19% of the sample.

Worth noting for this clone: This clone's antigen is unknown. No base qualities exist here, and no much larger clone lies one base off it.

The collaborating institutions used their own protocols to collect whole blood in K2EDTA tubes. For TCRbeta analysis, collaborators shipped samples as frozen whole blood, isolated PBMCs, or DNA extracted from either of those sample types. The material sequenced was peripheral blood. The source is an elderly woman with acute or convalescent COVID-19. The chain is encoded by TRBV20-1 joined to TRBJ2-7; a confident D gene designation cannot be given. CDR3 region: CSARDLYEQYF. The DNA reads as follows: TGCAGTGCTAGAGATCTGTACGAGCAGTACTTC.